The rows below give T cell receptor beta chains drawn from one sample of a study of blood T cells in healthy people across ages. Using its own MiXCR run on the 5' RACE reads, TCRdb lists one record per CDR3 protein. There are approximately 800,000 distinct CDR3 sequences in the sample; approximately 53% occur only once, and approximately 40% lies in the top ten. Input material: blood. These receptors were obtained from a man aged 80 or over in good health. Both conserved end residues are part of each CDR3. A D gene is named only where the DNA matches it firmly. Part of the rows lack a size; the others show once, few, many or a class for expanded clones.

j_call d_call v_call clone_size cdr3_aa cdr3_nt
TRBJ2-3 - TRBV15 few CATSRDPATDTQYF TGTGCCACCAGCAGAGATCCGGCAACCGATACGCAGTATTTT
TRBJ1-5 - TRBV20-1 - CSANPRQTNQPQHF TGCAGTGCTAATCCCAGGCAAACTAATCAGCCCCAGCATTTT
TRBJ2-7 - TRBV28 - CASSPGPKSYEQYF TGTGCCAGCAGCCCTGGCCCCAAGAGCTACGAGCAGTACTTC
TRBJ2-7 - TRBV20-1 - CSERDTSSYEQYF TGCAGCGAACGGGACACGAGCTCCTACGAGCAGTACTTC
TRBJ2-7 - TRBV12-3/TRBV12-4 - CASSPRGIAYEQYF TGTGCCAGCAGTCCGAGGGGCATAGCCTACGAGCAGTACTTC
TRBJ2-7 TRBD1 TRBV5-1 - CASSTYGTGTYEQYF TGCGCCAGCAGCACATACGGGACAGGGACCTACGAGCAGTACTTC
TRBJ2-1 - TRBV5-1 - CASSYRVRAVVSQFF TGCGCCAGCAGTTACCGGGTCAGGGCCGTGGTATCGCAGTTCTTC
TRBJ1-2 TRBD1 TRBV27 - CASRGQGGFNYGYTF TGTGCCAGCAGGGGACAGGGAGGCTTTAACTATGGCTACACCTTC
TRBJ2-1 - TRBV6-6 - CASRSDPGRGSYNEQFF TGTGCCAGCAGGTCGGACCCTGGGAGAGGGTCCTACAATGAGCAGTTCTTC
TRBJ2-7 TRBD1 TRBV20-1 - CSARQGATYEQYF TGCAGTGCTAGACAGGGGGCCACCTACGAGCAGTACTTC
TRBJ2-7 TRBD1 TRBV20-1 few CSARDLRRQGREQYF TGCAGTGCTAGAGATCTGAGGCGACAGGGTCGCGAGCAGTACTTC
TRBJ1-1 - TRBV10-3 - CAASYVSGTEAFF TGTGCCGCGAGTTATGTCTCTGGCACTGAAGCTTTCTTT
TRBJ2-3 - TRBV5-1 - CASSMTGYAYF TGCGCCAGCAGCATGACAGGATACGCGTATTTT
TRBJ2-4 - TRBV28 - CASSPYREPAKNIQYF TGTGCCAGCAGTCCGTACAGGGAGCCAGCCAAAAACATTCAGTACTTC
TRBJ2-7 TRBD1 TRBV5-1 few CASSLTGAVVRTYEQYF TGCGCCAGCAGCTTGACAGGGGCCGTTGTCCGAACCTACGAGCAGTACTTC
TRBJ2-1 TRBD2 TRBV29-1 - CSVEDISGRDEQFF TGCAGCGTTGAAGATATCAGCGGGAGAGATGAGCAGTTCTTC
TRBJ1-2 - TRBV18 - CASSPLGNGYTF TGTGCCAGCTCACCTTTGGGGAATGGCTACACCTTC
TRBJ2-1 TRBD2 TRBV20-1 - CSANSGSVLNEQFF TGCAGTGCTAATAGCGGGAGTGTCCTCAATGAGCAGTTCTTC